A selection of T cell receptor beta chains follows, all from one sample in a study of beta chain features in type 1 diabetes. Method: immunoSEQ multiplex PCR; TCRdb's copy keeps in-frame clones and lacks some. The sample carries approximately 250,000 clones, less than 30% recorded once. The sequenced material came from naive CD4+ T cells from blood. The receptor source for this set is a woman aged 25 to 39 with type 1 diabetes. Both conserved end residues are trimmed from each CDR3. Each record gives: J gene, V gene, CDR3 protein.

J gene: TRBJ1-1
V gene: TRBV5-1
CDR3 protein: ASSLSGAEAF

J gene: TRBJ2-7
V gene: TRBV11-2
CDR3 protein: ASSRDSTSYEQY

J gene: TRBJ2-3
V gene: TRBV9
CDR3 protein: ASSPQRGSGTDTQY

J gene: TRBJ2-1
V gene: TRBV4-1
CDR3 protein: ASSQAGGPWEQF

J gene: TRBJ2-5
V gene: TRBV4-1
CDR3 protein: ASSLKPTSEQETQY

J gene: TRBJ1-2
V gene: TRBV30
CDR3 protein: AWRGMDLYGYT

J gene: TRBJ2-5
V gene: TRBV10-3
CDR3 protein: AISLGSGRGETQY

J gene: TRBJ2-7
V gene: TRBV28
CDR3 protein: ASRRAGWDSSYEQY

J gene: TRBJ1-5
V gene: TRBV20-1
CDR3 protein: SASSPGPQH

J gene: TRBJ1-1
V gene: TRBV4-1
CDR3 protein: ASSQGGQGSRVNTEAF

J gene: TRBJ2-7
V gene: TRBV28
CDR3 protein: ASSLDRGEQY

J gene: TRBJ1-2
V gene: TRBV5-1
CDR3 protein: ASSSSTGGLQI

J gene: TRBJ1-1
V gene: TRBV11-2
CDR3 protein: ASSLDSVLEAF

J gene: TRBJ2-5
V gene: TRBV6-1
CDR3 protein: ASRAVLRQETQY

J gene: TRBJ2-7
V gene: TRBV5-1
CDR3 protein: ASSPGGGDYEQY

J gene: TRBJ1-5
V gene: TRBV23-1
CDR3 protein: ASTNRRKGKNQPQH

J gene: TRBJ1-3
V gene: TRBV30
CDR3 protein: AWSDGGLGNTIY

J gene: TRBJ2-7
V gene: TRBV7-2
CDR3 protein: ASSSSTGAGSYEQY

J gene: TRBJ1-1
V gene: TRBV30
CDR3 protein: AAHRTVDTEAF

J gene: TRBJ2-7
V gene: TRBV9
CDR3 protein: ASSRTSGREPYEQY

J gene: TRBJ2-1
V gene: TRBV9
CDR3 protein: ASSVGLAAYNEQF

J gene: TRBJ1-2
V gene: TRBV25-1
CDR3 protein: ASSDLDSPRGYT

J gene: TRBJ2-2
V gene: TRBV19
CDR3 protein: ASSIRAAGELF

J gene: TRBJ1-5
V gene: TRBV30
CDR3 protein: AWSDPQGDNQPQH

J gene: TRBJ2-1
V gene: TRBV18
CDR3 protein: ASSRDRGYNEQF

J gene: TRBJ2-1
V gene: TRBV28
CDR3 protein: ASSLGREVNEQF

J gene: TRBJ1-1
V gene: TRBV27
CDR3 protein: ASSLRGYTEAF

J gene: TRBJ2-5
V gene: TRBV30
CDR3 protein: GGGEETQY

J gene: TRBJ1-1
V gene: TRBV25-1
CDR3 protein: ASSDTGLGNTEAF